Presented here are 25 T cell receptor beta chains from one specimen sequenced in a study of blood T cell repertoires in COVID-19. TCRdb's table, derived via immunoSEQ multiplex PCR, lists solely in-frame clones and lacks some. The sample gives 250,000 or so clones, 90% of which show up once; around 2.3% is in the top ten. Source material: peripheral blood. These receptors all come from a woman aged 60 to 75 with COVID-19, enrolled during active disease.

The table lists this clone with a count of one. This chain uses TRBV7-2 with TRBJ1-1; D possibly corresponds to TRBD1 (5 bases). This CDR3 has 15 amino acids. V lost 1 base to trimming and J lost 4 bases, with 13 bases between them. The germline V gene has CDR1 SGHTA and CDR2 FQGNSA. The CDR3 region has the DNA TGTGCCAGCAGCTTAGGAGGCGTGGGGGGCACTGAAGCTTTCTTT. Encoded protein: CASSLGGVGGTEAFF.

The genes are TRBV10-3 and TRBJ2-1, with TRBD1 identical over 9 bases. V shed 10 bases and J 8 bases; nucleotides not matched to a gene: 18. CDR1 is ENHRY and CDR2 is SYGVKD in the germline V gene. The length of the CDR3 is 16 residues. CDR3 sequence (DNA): TGTGCCACCGCACCGACAGGGGGTCGGTCTATTTATGAGCAGTTCTTC. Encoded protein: CATAPTGGRSIYEQFF.

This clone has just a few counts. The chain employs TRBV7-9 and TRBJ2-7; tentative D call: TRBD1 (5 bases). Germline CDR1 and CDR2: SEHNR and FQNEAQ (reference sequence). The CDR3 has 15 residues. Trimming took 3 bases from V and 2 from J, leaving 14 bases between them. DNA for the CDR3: TGTGCCAGCAGCTTCCTGACAGAGAACCCCTACGAGCAGTACTTC. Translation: CASSFLTENPYEQYF.

CDR3: CAISDLGQGVNYGYTF. CDR3 coding DNA: TGTGCCATCAGTGACCTCGGACAGGGGGTAAACTATGGCTACACCTTC. The chain couples TRBV10-3 to TRBJ1-2; TRBD1 aligns across 10 bases. The CDR3 totals 16 residues. Germline values: CDR1 ENHRY, CDR2 SYGVKD. The ends lost 3 bases at V and 2 bases at J; junction bases unmatched: 6.

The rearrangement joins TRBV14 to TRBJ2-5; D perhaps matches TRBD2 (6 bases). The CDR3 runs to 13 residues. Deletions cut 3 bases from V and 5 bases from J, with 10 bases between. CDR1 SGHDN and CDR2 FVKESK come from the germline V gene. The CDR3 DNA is TGTGCCAGCAGCCAGACTAGTGTGGAGACCCAGTACTTC. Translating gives CASSQTSVETQYF.

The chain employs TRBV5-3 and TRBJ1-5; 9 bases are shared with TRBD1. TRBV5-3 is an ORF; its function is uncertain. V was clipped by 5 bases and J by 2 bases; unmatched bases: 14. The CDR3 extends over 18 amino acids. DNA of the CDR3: TGTGCCAGAAGTCTGGCCTGGACAGGGGAATTCGGCAATCAGCCCCAGCATTTT. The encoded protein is CARSLAWTGEFGNQPQHF.

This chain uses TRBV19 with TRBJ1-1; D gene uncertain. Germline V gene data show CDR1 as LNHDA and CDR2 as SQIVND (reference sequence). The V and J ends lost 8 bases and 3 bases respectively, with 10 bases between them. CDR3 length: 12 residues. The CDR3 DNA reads TGTGCCAGTGGCTACCGGGACACTGAAGCTTTCTTT. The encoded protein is CASGYRDTEAFF.

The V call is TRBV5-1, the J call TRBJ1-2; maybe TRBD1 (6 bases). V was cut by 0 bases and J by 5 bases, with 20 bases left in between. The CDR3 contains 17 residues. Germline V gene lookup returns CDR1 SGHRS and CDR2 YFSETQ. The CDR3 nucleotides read TGCGCCAGCAGCTTGGCAGGGGTTTGGCATCCGACGTATGGCTACACCTTC. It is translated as CASSLAGVWHPTYGYTF.

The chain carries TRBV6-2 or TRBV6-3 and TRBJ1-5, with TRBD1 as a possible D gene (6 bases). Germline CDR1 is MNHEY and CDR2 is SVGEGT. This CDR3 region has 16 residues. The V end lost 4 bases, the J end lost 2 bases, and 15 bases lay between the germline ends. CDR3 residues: CASSFASGVRNQPQHF. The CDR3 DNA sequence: TGTGCCAGCAGTTTCGCATCAGGGGTGCGCAATCAGCCCCAGCATTTT.

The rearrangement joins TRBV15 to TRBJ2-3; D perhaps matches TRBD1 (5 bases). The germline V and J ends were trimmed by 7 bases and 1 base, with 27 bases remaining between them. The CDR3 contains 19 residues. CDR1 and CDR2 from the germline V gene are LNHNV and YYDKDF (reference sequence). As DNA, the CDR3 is TGTGCCACCACCCCCGGCGTCTCGTCCTGGGGCCGAGGCACAGATACGCAGTATTTT. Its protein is CATTPGVSSWGRGTDTQYF.

The CDR3 spells CSVSRGSWEQYF. CDR3 nucleotides: TGCAGCGTGAGCAGGGGCTCGTGGGAGCAGTACTTC. V and J are TRBV29-1 and TRBJ2-7, with D possibly TRBD1 on 6 matching bases. Germline CDR1 and CDR2: SQVTM and ANQGSEA. This CDR3 contains 12 residues. The germline V and J ends were trimmed by 6 bases and 7 bases, with 16 bases remaining between them.

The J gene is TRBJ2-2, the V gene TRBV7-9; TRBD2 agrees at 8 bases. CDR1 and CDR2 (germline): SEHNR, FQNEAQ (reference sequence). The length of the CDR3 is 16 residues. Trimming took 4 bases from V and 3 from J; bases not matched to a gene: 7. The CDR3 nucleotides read TGTGCCAGCAGCTCCCTCTGGCGGGGGGACACCGGGGAGCTGTTTTTT. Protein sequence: CASSSLWRGDTGELFF.

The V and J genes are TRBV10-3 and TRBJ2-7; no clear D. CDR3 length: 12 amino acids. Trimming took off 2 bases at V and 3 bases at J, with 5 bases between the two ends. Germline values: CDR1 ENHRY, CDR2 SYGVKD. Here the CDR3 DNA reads TGTGCCATCAGTGAGCACAACTACGAGCAGTACTTC. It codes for CAISEHNYEQYF.

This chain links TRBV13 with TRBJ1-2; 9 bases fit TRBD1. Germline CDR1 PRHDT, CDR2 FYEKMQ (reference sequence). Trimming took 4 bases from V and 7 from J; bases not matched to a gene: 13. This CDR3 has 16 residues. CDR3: CASSYSVGTGTSGYTF. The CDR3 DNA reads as TGTGCCAGCAGCTACTCCGTCGGGACAGGGACCTCTGGCTACACCTTC.

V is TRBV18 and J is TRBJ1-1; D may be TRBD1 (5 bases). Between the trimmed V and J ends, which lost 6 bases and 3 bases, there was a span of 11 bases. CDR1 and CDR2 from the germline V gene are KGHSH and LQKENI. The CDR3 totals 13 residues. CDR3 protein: CASSSRGDTEAFF. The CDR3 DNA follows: TGTGCCAGCTCCAGCCGGGGGGACACTGAAGCTTTCTTT.

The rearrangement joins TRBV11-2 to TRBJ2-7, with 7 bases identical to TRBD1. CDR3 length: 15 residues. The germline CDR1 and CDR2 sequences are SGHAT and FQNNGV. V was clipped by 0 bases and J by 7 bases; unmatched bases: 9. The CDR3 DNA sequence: TGTGCCAGCAGCTTAGAAGCCGGGACAGCTCGAGAGCAGTACTTC. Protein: CASSLEAGTAREQYF.

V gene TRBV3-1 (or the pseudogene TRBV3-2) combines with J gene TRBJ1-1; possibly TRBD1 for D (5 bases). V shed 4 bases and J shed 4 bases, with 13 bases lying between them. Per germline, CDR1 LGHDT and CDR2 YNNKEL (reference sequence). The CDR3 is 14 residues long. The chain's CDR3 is CASSPDGGGTEAFF. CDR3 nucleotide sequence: TGTGCCAGCAGCCCCGATGGCGGGGGCACTGAAGCTTTCTTT.

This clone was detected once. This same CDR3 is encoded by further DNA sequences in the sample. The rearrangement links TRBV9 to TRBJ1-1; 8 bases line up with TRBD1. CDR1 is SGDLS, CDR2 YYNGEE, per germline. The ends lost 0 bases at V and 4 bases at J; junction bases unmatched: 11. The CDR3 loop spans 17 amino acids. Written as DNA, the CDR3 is TGTGCCAGCAGCGTAGGGGGTCGGACAGGGCGCGGCACTGAAGCTTTCTTT. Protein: CASSVGGRTGRGTEAFF.

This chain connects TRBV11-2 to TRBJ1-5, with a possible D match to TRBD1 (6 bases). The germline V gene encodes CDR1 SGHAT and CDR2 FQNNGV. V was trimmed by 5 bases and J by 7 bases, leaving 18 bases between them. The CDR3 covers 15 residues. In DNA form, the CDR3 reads TGTGCCAGCAGCCGCAACCCGGGACAATACCAGCCCCAGCATTTT. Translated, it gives CASSRNPGQYQPQHF.

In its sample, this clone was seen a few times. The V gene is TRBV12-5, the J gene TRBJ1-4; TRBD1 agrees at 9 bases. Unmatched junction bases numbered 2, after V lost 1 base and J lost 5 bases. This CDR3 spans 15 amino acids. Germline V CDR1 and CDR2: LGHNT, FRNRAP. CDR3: CASGLEGQGNEKLFF. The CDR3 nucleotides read TGTGCTAGTGGTTTGGAAGGACAGGGGAATGAAAAACTGTTTTTT. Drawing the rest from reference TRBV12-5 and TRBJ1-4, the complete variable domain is DARVTQTPRHKVTEMGQEVTMRCQPILGHNTVFWYRQTMMQGLELLAYFRNRAPLDDSGMPKDRFSAEMPDATLATLKIQPSEPRDSAVYFCASGLEGQGNEKLFFGSGTQLSVL.

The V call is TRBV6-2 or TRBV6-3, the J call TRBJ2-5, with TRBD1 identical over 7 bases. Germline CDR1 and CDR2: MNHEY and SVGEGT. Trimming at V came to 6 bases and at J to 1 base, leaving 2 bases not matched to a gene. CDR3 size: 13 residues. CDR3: CASSWDSQETQYF. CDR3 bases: TGTGCCAGCAGCTGGGACAGCCAAGAGACCCAGTACTTC.

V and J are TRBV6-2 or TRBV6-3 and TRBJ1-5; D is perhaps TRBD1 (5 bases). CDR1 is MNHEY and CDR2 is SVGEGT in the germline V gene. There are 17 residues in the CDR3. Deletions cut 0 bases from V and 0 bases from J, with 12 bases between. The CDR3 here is CASSYSTGLASNQPQHF. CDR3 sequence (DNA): TGTGCCAGCAGTTACTCGACGGGACTTGCTAGCAATCAGCCCCAGCATTTT.

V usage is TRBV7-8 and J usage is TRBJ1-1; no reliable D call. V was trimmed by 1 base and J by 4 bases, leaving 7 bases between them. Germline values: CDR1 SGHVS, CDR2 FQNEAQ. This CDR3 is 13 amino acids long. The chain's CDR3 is CASSLGLSTEAFF. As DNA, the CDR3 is TGTGCCAGCAGCTTAGGGTTGAGCACTGAAGCTTTCTTT.

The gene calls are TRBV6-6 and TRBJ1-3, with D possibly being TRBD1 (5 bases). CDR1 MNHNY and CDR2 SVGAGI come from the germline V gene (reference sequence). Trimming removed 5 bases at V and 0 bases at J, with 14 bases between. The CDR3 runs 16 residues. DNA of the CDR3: TGTGCCAGCAGTCAGAGACAGTCAAGCTCTGGAAACACCATATATTTT. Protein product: CASSQRQSSSGNTIYF.

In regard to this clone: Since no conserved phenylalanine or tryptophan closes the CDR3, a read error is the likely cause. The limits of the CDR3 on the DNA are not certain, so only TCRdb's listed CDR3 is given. The CDR3: CASSYLAGGPRL. V usage is TRBV6-6 and J usage is TRBJ2-3; TRBD2, the D gene given by the table, was not confirmed from the DNA. Ends included, the CDR3 has 12 residues. Germline-derived CDR1 and CDR2 are MNHNY and SVGAGI (reference sequence).